A selection of T cell receptor beta chains follows, all from one sample in a study of T cell responses to AZD1222 COVID-19 vaccine. TCRdb's copy holds only in-frame clones and misses some; the assay was immunoSEQ multiplex PCR. The table records approximately 100,000 clones, 89% of them present only once. The specimen was peripheral blood, collected on day 0 of MenACWY control vaccination. Receptors originate from an adult in good health. The CDR3 runs from the conserved cysteine through the conserved F or W. A D gene is named only where the DNA matches it firmly. Clone size is given for some rows only: seen once, a few or many times, or a class if the clone is expanded.

V	D	J	size	DNA	CDR3
TRBV2	-	TRBJ2-7	-	TGTGCCAGCAGTCCACAGGGAACCTACGAGCAGTACTTC	CASSPQGTYEQYF
TRBV28	TRBD1	TRBJ2-7	-	TGTGCCAGCAGTCCACTCAGGGGGATGGGCGAGCAGTACTTC	CASSPLRGMGEQYF
TRBV6-2/TRBV6-3	-	TRBJ2-5	once	TGTGCCAGCAGCCTACTGCGAGCCGGGGGGACCCAGTACTTC	CASSLLRAGGTQYF
TRBV27	TRBD1	TRBJ2-1	-	TGTGCCAGCAGAAGGACAGGGGGTTTGAGCTCCTACAATGAGCAGTTCTTC	CASRRTGGLSSYNEQFF
TRBV13	-	TRBJ1-1	-	TGTGCCAGCAGCTTGGGGCAGCCTGAGAGGAGGACTGAAGCTTTCTTT	CASSLGQPERRTEAFF
TRBV6-5	-	TRBJ1-1	-	TGTGCCAGCAGGGACCACACTGAAGCTTTCTTT	CASRDHTEAFF
TRBV7-2	-	TRBJ2-2	-	TGTGCCAGCAGCGTGACTAGTTACACCGGGGAGCTGTTTTTT	CASSVTSYTGELFF
TRBV28	-	TRBJ1-2	-	TGTGCCAGCAGTCCACAGGGTTGGGGCTACACCTTC	CASSPQGWGYTF
TRBV13	-	TRBJ2-1	-	TGTGCCAGCAGCTTAGAGGCTACCCTCTACAATGAGCAGTTCTTC	CASSLEATLYNEQFF
TRBV5-6	-	TRBJ1-5	-	TGTGCCAGCAGCCCGCAGGGTATGGGCAATCAGCCCCAGCATTTT	CASSPQGMGNQPQHF
TRBV5-6	-	TRBJ2-7	-	TGTGCCAGCAGCCCCGGGGTCGCGGGGATATCCTCCTACGAGCAGTACTTC	CASSPGVAGISSYEQYF
TRBV5-6	TRBD1	TRBJ1-3	-	TGTGCCAGCAGCCTGGGACAGCCGGGAAACACCATATATTTT	CASSLGQPGNTIYF
TRBV9	-	TRBJ2-1	-	TGTGCCAGCAGCGAGGGGGGACAGTCCTACAATGAGCAGTTCTTC	CASSEGGQSYNEQFF
TRBV11-2	TRBD2	TRBJ2-3	-	TGTGCCAGCAGCTCTAGCGGGGTATCGGTTTACACGCAGTATTTT	CASSSSGVSVYTQYF
TRBV4-1	-	TRBJ1-2	-	TGCGCCAGCAGCCAGGGGATGGGTTTCGCGGGGGGCCGGAACTATGGCTACACCTTC	CASSQGMGFAGGRNYGYTF
TRBV10-3	TRBD1	TRBJ1-1	-	TGTGCCATCAGGGGACAGGGGATGAACACTGAAGCTTTCTTT	CAIRGQGMNTEAFF
TRBV24-1	TRBD1	TRBJ1-4	-	TGTGCCACCAGTGATCCCGGGACAGGGGGTGAAAAACTGTTTTTT	CATSDPGTGGEKLFF
TRBV3-1/TRBV3-2	-	TRBJ2-7	few	TGTGCCAGCAGCCAAGTAGGCAGGCGTCCTTACGAGCAGTACTTC	CASSQVGRRPYEQYF
TRBV19	TRBD1	TRBJ2-1	-	TGTGCCAGTAAAGTTGGCAGGGGGCCAAATGAGCAGTTCTTC	CASKVGRGPNEQFF
TRBV6-4	-	TRBJ2-3	-	TGTGCCACAAGTTTTTCAGATACGCAGTATTTT	CATSFSDTQYF
TRBV5-4	TRBD1	TRBJ2-7	once	TGTGCCAGCAGCTGGGGACAGGGAGACTACGAGCAGTACTTC	CASSWGQGDYEQYF
TRBV6-5	-	TRBJ1-5	-	TGTGCCAGCAGTTACTCGGGAGGCAATCAGCCCCAGCATTTT	CASSYSGGNQPQHF
TRBV19	TRBD1	TRBJ2-5	-	TGTGCCAGTAGTAGGACAGGGGATAGGTTCCAAGAGACCCAGTACTTC	CASSRTGDRFQETQYF
TRBV10-2	-	TRBJ1-2	once	TGCGCCAGCAGTGCCTCCCCCAACTATGGCTACACCTTC	CASSASPNYGYTF
TRBV4-3	-	TRBJ1-2	-	TGCGCCAGCAGCCAAGTTGGGGCTGGCTACACCTTC	CASSQVGAGYTF
TRBV27	-	TRBJ1-1	-	TGTGCCAGCAGTCTAAGTAACGGTGGGAACACTGAAGCTTTCTTT	CASSLSNGGNTEAFF
TRBV6-1	-	TRBJ1-5	-	TGTGCCAGCAGTGAAGCGGAGGGAAGTGGCAATCAGCCCCAGCATTTT	CASSEAEGSGNQPQHF
TRBV5-1	TRBD1	TRBJ2-5	-	TGCGCCAGCAGCGCCGGACAGGGAGGTGAGACCCAGTACTTC	CASSAGQGGETQYF
TRBV28	-	TRBJ1-4	-	TGTGCCAGCAGTTTAGTATCTAGGGGCACGGAAAAACTGTTTTTT	CASSLVSRGTEKLFF
TRBV11-3	-	TRBJ1-1	-	TGTGCCAGCAGCCCGGGAGGAGTGGAGGCGGCTGAAGCTTTCTTT	CASSPGGVEAAEAFF
TRBV6-1	-	TRBJ1-1	few	TGTGCCAGCAGTGAGACCGCGAACACTGAAGCTTTCTTT	CASSETANTEAFF
TRBV19	-	TRBJ1-1	-	TGTGCCAGTAGTATAGATCAGGGTGAAGCTTTCTTT	CASSIDQGEAFF
TRBV6-2/TRBV6-3	-	TRBJ2-2	-	TGTGCCAGCAGTTTCGACCTCGAGGCGACGAACACCGGGGAGCTGTTTTTT	CASSFDLEATNTGELFF
TRBV19	TRBD1	TRBJ2-1	once	TGTGCCTCCTCAGAGGGGACAGGGGGCAATGAGCAGTTCTTC	CASSEGTGGNEQFF
TRBV28	-	TRBJ1-5	-	TGTGCCAGCGAGAACAGGGTCCAGCCCCAGCATTTT	CASENRVQPQHF
TRBV21-1	-	TRBJ2-3	-	TGTGCCAGCAGCAAAGAAAGACGATACACAGATACGCAGTATTTT	CASSKERRYTDTQYF
TRBV4-3	TRBD1	TRBJ2-6	-	TGCGCCAGCAGCCAGGAGACAGGGGGCGCGTCTGGGGCCAACGTCCTGACTTTC	CASSQETGGASGANVLTF
TRBV7-9	-	TRBJ2-5	-	TGTGCCAGCAGCCCCCTACAGGGGAGGGAGACCCAGTACTTC	CASSPLQGRETQYF
TRBV5-1	-	TRBJ1-4	-	TGCGCCAGCAGCTTGGATTGGGGATTTACAAATGAAAAACTGTTTTTT	CASSLDWGFTNEKLFF
TRBV27	-	TRBJ2-7	-	TGTGCCAGCAGTCCTGACAGCAGGGGCTCCTACGAGCAGTACTTC	CASSPDSRGSYEQYF
TRBV28	-	TRBJ1-2	-	TGTGCCAGCAGTTCGACAGAGGTGGGCTATGGCTACACCTTC	CASSSTEVGYGYTF
TRBV7-2	-	TRBJ2-3	-	TGTGCCAGCAGCAGGGTGGATACGCAGTATTTT	CASSRVDTQYF
TRBV4-1	-	TRBJ1-2	-	TGCGCCAGCAGCCCACCACCGGGGGGCTCAGGCTACACCTTC	CASSPPPGGSGYTF
TRBV27	TRBD1	TRBJ1-6	-	TGTGCCAGCAGTTTATGGCAGGGGGTGACCCACCGTAATTCACCCCTCCACTTT	CASSLWQGVTHRNSPLHF
TRBV6-5	-	TRBJ1-3	-	TGTGCCAGCAGCTTACGGGGGGATGGAAACACCATATATTTT	CASSLRGDGNTIYF